This T cell receptor beta chain derives from a study of beta chain features in type 1 diabetes. Study-wide results and caveats: Researchers caution that PCR might favor shorter templates, equally among patients and controls.

This clone has more than one count but fewer than ten. The antigen is not known. cDNA synthesis used the whole RNA isolate, giving expressed TCRB sequences. The repertoire was sequenced with immunoSEQ multiplex PCR; TCRdb's copy has only in-frame clones and lacks some. The table has roughly 250,000 clones, 9.6% seen once. Deletions cut 2 bases from V and 6 bases from J, with 15 bases between. This CDR3 is built from 15 residues. The germline V gene encodes CDR1 SGHRS and CDR2 YFSETQ. The TCR sequence derives from a young woman in good health. Material: naive CD4+ T cells from blood. The chain recombines TRBV5-1 with TRBJ2-1, with a tentative D call TRBD1 (6 bases). This CDR3 is CASSFRDKNLNEQFF. CDR3 in DNA: TGCGCCAGCAGCTTCCGGGACAAAAATCTCAATGAGCAGTTCTTC. Drawing the rest from reference TRBV5-1 and TRBJ2-1, the complete variable domain is KAGVTQTPRYLIKTRGQQVTLSCSPISGHRSVSWYQQTPGQGLQFLFEYFSETQRNKGNFPGRFSGRQFSNSRSEMNVSTLELGDSALYLCASSFRDKNLNEQFFGPGTRLTVL.